Below, one TCR beta chain is given with its context. The data derive from a study of blood T cell repertoires in COVID-19. Turning to the study itself: COVID-19 samples from acute and convalescent phases originated in the United States, Italy and Spain. The cDNA or gDNA used as material had been derived from T cells, B-cell-depleted T cells, or PBMCs.

Study members were between about 18 and 90 years old and lived in 25 or so US regions. Cohort placement rested on clinical history that participants reported themselves. V lost 5 bases and J lost 10, with 11 bases in between. There are 11 residues in the CDR3. Looked up from germline, CDR1 is SEHNR and CDR2 is FQNEAQ (reference sequence). Here immunoSEQ multiplex PCR was the method, and the copy in TCRdb shows in-frame clones only, minus some. This repertoire shows 300,000 to 450,000 clones, around 89% found once; its top ten account for 0.95% to 1.1%. The chain uses TRBV7-9 and TRBJ1-2; D is perhaps TRBD1 (5 bases). Sequenced sample: PBMCs or T cells enriched from blood (not recorded which). This clonotype was sampled from a man between 18 and 29 years old who had recovered from COVID-19. The CDR3 DNA sequence: TGTGCCAGCAGCCCAGGGAGGGACTACACCTTC. It codes for CASSPGRDYTF. Supplemented by reference TRBV7-9 and TRBJ1-2, the full variable domain reads DTGVSQNPRHKITKRGQNVTFRCDPISEHNRLYWYRQTLGQGPEFLTYFQNEAQLEKSRLLSDRFSAERPKGSFSTLEIQRTEQGDSAMYLCASSPGRDYTFGSGTRLTVV.